Presented here are 18 T cell receptor beta chains from one specimen sequenced in a study of blood T cell repertoires in COVID-19. Clones were sequenced by immunoSEQ multiplex PCR, and TCRdb holds only the in-frame ones, with some missing. This table holds 250,000 or so clones, approximately 84% found once. Sequenced material: PBMCs or T cells enriched from blood (not recorded which). These receptors came from a woman aged 45-59 years who had been exposed to COVID-19.

J is TRBJ2-1 and V is TRBV7-2; 9 bases agree with TRBD2. Per germline, CDR1 SGHTA and CDR2 FQGNSA. V dropped 4 bases and J dropped 4; count of bases not matched to a gene: 8. CDR3 length: 16 residues. CDR3 nucleotides: TGTGCCAGCAGCTCCCCCGGCGGGGGGGTTTACAATGAGCAGTTCTTC. As protein: CASSSPGGGVYNEQFF.

Regarding this clone: This specimen includes other DNA sequences encoding the same CDR3. The rearrangement links TRBV19 to TRBJ2-3; TRBD2 matches at 7 bases. Germline trimming cut 1 base from V and 6 bases from J; bases unmatched to any gene: 7. The germline gives CDR1 LNHDA, CDR2 SQIVND (reference sequence). This CDR3 spans 15 amino acids. As DNA, the CDR3 is TGTGCCAGTAGTATAGCGGCGGGGGTAGGGGATACGCAGTATTTT. As protein: CASSIAAGVGDTQYF.

This clone was recorded at least ten times. V is TRBV14 and J is TRBJ1-1; D is perhaps TRBD1 (6 bases). The CDR3 has 12 amino acids. Germline CDR1 SGHDN, CDR2 FVKESK. V dropped 8 bases and J dropped 3 bases, with 10 bases sitting between them. CDR3 nucleotides: TGTGCCAGCCTAGGGGGAGACACTGAAGCTTTCTTT. This sequence encodes CASLGGDTEAFF.

The rearrangement uses TRBV3-1 (or the pseudogene TRBV3-2) and TRBJ1-6; D remains ambiguous. This CDR3 contains 16 residues. V gave up 0 bases and J gave up 9 bases, with 15 bases separating them. Looked up from germline, CDR1 is LGHDT and CDR2 is YNNKEL (reference sequence). CDR3 sequence reads: CASSQETLSWSSPLHF. Here the CDR3 DNA reads TGTGCCAGCAGCCAAGAAACCCTCTCCTGGAGTTCACCCCTCCACTTT.

This CDR3 reads CASSLAGSGQPQHF. The CDR3 DNA follows: TGTGCCAGCAGTTTGGCCGGGTCCGGTCAGCCCCAGCATTTT. The rearrangement uses TRBV27 and TRBJ1-5; D ambiguous. Trimming took 3 bases from V and 6 from J, leaving 12 bases between them. The CDR3 spans 14 residues. Germline CDR1 is MNHEY and CDR2 is SMNVEV (reference sequence).

The rearrangement links TRBV18 to TRBJ1-6, with D possibly being TRBD1 (6 bases). Trimming took 0 bases from V and 3 from J, leaving 18 bases between them. CDR3 length: 19 amino acids. CDR1 is KGHSH, CDR2 LQKENI, per germline. The CDR3 DNA reads TGTGCCAGCTCACCACCGCAAACCCCAGGGGTGGACTATAATTCACCCCTCCACTTT. It translates to CASSPPQTPGVDYNSPLHF.

This chain uses TRBV4-3 with TRBJ1-2; 8 bases are a match to TRBD1. The germline CDR1 and CDR2 sequences are LGHNA and YSLEER. This CDR3 spans 14 amino acids. The V and J ends lost 1 base and 6 bases, in that order; junction bases with no gene match: 4. CDR3 nucleotides: TGCGCCAGCAGCCAAGGAGCAGGGGGCAATGGCTACACCTTC. Its translation: CASSQGAGGNGYTF.

The chain has TRBV12-3 or TRBV12-4 and TRBJ1-6; possibly TRBD1 for D (5 bases). V was shortened by 3 bases and J by 10 bases, with 10 bases between the two germline ends. This CDR3 spans 13 amino acids. The DNA for the CDR3 is TGTGCCAGCAGTTTCGACAGTAAGTCACCCCTCCACTTT. Encoded protein: CASSFDSKSPLHF.

This chain joins TRBV14 and TRBJ1-1; no clear D. Trimming removed 5 bases at V and 6 bases at J, with 19 bases between. The CDR3 is 15 residues long. Germline lookup yields CDR1 SGHDN and CDR2 FVKESK. The CDR3 DNA is TGTGCCAGCAGCACACTTCCGGGCCGCGGGGCTGAAGCTTTCTTT. Its protein is CASSTLPGRGAEAFF.

The gene calls are TRBV19 and TRBJ1-1, with 7 bases lining up with TRBD1. The V and J ends lost 7 bases and 2 bases, in that order; junction bases with no gene match: 10. The V gene's germline CDR1 is LNHDA and CDR2 SQIVND (reference sequence). The CDR3 loop spans 15 amino acids. In nucleotides, the CDR3 is TGTGCCAGTACCAGATACAGGGGCTTAAACACTGAAGCTTTCTTT. Protein product: CASTRYRGLNTEAFF.

The chain joins TRBV15 to TRBJ2-7, with 8 bases that match TRBD1. The J segment lost 5 bases and the V segment lost 1 base, leaving 4 bases of the junction unmatched. Germline V gene sequence: CDR1 LNHNV, CDR2 YYDKDF (reference sequence). This CDR3 has 14 residues. The CDR3 spells CATSRGTGIDEQYF. The CDR3 coding sequence is TGTGCCACCAGCAGAGGGACAGGGATCGACGAGCAGTACTTC.

The chain carries TRBV5-4 and TRBJ1-2; 7 nucleotides agree with TRBD1. After removal of 5 bases from V and 7 bases from J, the junction contained 11 bases not matched to a gene. This CDR3 has 14 residues. Germline-derived CDR1 and CDR2 are SGHNT and YYREEE (reference sequence). CDR3: CASRGTDRVRGYTF. The DNA for the CDR3 is TGTGCCAGCAGAGGTACAGACAGGGTGCGTGGCTACACCTTC.

The gene calls are TRBV10-2 and TRBJ1-1; D is possibly TRBD1 (5 bases). The V end was cut by 7 bases, the J end by 4 bases, with 10 bases between. Germline V gives CDR1 WSHSY, CDR2 SAAADI. The CDR3 loop spans 12 amino acids. The CDR3 DNA is TGCGCCAGCACTCACCAGGGCACTGAAGCTTTCTTT. As protein: CASTHQGTEAFF.

A note on this clone: The sample holds other DNA sequences that translate to the same CDR3. The V call is TRBV18, the J call TRBJ1-1; 8 positions agree with TRBD1. CDR3 length: 13 amino acids. The germline V gene encodes CDR1 KGHSH and CDR2 LQKENI. The V gene end was trimmed by 6 bases and the J gene end by 4 bases; junction bases not matched to a gene: 4. The CDR3 nucleotides are TGTGCCAGCTCTCAGGGGGCGCGCACTGAAGCTTTCTTT. Translated, it gives CASSQGARTEAFF.

The chain is built from TRBV7-9 and TRBJ1-1; no reliable D call. This CDR3 has 16 residues. V was shortened by 1 base and J by 4 bases, with 16 bases between the two germline ends. Per germline, CDR1 SEHNR and CDR2 FQNEAQ (reference sequence). CDR3 sequence: CASSLEAGGRGTEAFF. The CDR3 region has the DNA TGTGCCAGCAGCTTAGAGGCTGGAGGGCGTGGCACTGAAGCTTTCTTT.

The rearrangement joins TRBV6-5 to TRBJ1-4, with 9 bases lining up with TRBD1. Germline loops: CDR1 MNHEY, CDR2 SVGAGI. The CDR3 covers 15 residues. The trim removed 6 bases at V and 0 bases at J, leaving 2 bases unmatched. The CDR3 DNA reads as TGTGCCAGCAGGGGGGACAGGGCAACTAATGAAAAACTGTTTTTT. Amino acids: CASRGDRATNEKLFF.

The rearrangement uses TRBV10-3 and TRBJ2-7, with D possibly matching TRBD2 (5 bases). Germline CDR1 reads ENHRY; CDR2 reads SYGVKD. The V and J ends lost 2 bases and 3 bases respectively, with 5 bases between them. This CDR3 is 12 amino acids long. Here the CDR3 DNA reads TGTGCCATCAGTGAGGAGGGCTACGAGCAGTACTTC. Encoded protein: CAISEEGYEQYF.

The V gene is TRBV7-9, the J gene TRBJ2-1; a possible D gene is TRBD2 (6 bases). Trimming pared 5 bases from V and 9 bases from J, leaving 11 bases between. The CDR3 contains 12 residues. Looked up from germline, CDR1 is SEHNR and CDR2 is FQNEAQ (reference sequence). The CDR3 bases are TGTGCCAGCAGCCCGCGGGGTCGTGAGCAGTTCTTC. Translation: CASSPRGREQFF.